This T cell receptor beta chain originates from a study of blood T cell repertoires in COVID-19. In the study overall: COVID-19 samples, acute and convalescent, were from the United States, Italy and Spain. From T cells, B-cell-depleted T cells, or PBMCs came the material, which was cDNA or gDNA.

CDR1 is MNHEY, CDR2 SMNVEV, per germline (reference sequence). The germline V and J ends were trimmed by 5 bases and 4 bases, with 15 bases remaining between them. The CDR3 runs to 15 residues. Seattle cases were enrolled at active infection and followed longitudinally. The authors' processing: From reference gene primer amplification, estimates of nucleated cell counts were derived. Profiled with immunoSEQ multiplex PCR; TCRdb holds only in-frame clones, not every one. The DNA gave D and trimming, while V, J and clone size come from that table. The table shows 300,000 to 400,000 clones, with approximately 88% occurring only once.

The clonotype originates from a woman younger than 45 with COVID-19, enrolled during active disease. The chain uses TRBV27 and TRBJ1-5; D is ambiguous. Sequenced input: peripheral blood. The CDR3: CASSLAGFGNQPQHF. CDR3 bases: TGTGCCAGCAGTCTAGCGGGATTTGGTAATCAGCCCCAGCATTTT.